Below, 29 T cell receptor beta chains from the same sample are listed, as sequenced in a study of shared clonotypes between healthy human individuals. TCRdb's copy holds only in-frame clones and misses some; the assay was immunoSEQ multiplex PCR. In the table there are over 400,000 clones, approximately 84% of which are singletons. Sequencing was carried out using PBMCs. These receptors all come from a woman between 35 and 50 years old in good health. Some clones in this sample may be carry-over from other donors' samples.

J is TRBJ2-7 and V is TRBV10-3, with D maybe TRBD1 (6 bases). Per germline, CDR1 ENHRY and CDR2 SYGVKD. Trimming cost V 3 bases and J 6 bases, with 9 bases left between them. The CDR3 is 12 residues long. As DNA, the CDR3 is TGTGCCATCAGTGAACAGGGTCTCGAGCAGTACTTC. Translation gives CAISEQGLEQYF.

The chain carries TRBV6-6 and TRBJ1-2; 7 bases are a match to TRBD1. The CDR3 has 15 amino acids. Trimming at V came to 3 bases and at J to 6 bases, leaving 10 bases not matched to a gene. Germline CDR1 MNHNY, CDR2 SVGAGI (reference sequence). The CDR3 nucleotides read TGTGCCAGCAGTTATCTCGACAGGGCCTCAGATGGCTACACCTTC. This sequence encodes CASSYLDRASDGYTF.

The V gene is TRBV7-2, the J gene TRBJ1-2; TRBD1 is a possible D gene (5 bases). From germline, CDR1 is SGHTA and CDR2 FQGNSA. The germline V and J ends were trimmed by 1 base and 1 base, with 7 bases remaining between them. This CDR3 has 14 residues. The CDR3 reads CASSLGGDNYGYTF. CDR3 nucleotide sequence: TGTGCCAGCAGCTTAGGAGGGGATAACTATGGCTACACCTTC.

V is TRBV28 and J is TRBJ2-2; the match to TRBD1 covers 11 bases. The CDR3 length is 16 residues. V trimming: 5 bases; J trimming: 2 bases; junction bases outside the gene matches: 4. CDR1 and CDR2 from the germline V gene are MDHEN and SYDVKM. CDR3 nucleotide sequence: TGTGCCAGCAGTCCCTGGACAGGGGGCAACACCGGGGAGCTGTTTTTT. Translated: CASSPWTGGNTGELFF.

V gene TRBV28 combines with J gene TRBJ1-1, with 12 bases lining up with TRBD1. J was trimmed by 1 base and V by 6 bases; bases with no gene match: 6. Germline CDR1 is MDHEN and CDR2 is SYDVKM. CDR3 size: 16 residues. CDR3 sequence reads: CASSPGDRGRNTEAFF. CDR3 coding DNA: TGTGCCAGCAGCCCGGGGGACAGGGGGCGGAACACTGAAGCTTTCTTT. Filled out from reference TRBV28 and TRBJ1-1, the complete variable domain reads DVKVTQSSRYLVKRTGEKVFLECVQDMDHENMFWYRQDPGLGLRLIYFSYDVKMKEKGDIPEGYSVSREKKERFSLILESASTNQTSMYLCASSPGDRGRNTEAFFGQGTRLTVV.

This clone was counted ten times or more. The rearrangement joins TRBV15 to TRBJ1-1; 7 bases match TRBD1. Looked up from germline, CDR1 is LNHNV and CDR2 is YYDKDF (reference sequence). Unmatched junction bases numbered 5, after V lost 0 bases and J lost 10 bases. This CDR3 region has 13 residues. The CDR3 loop reads CATSRDLRGLAFF. In nucleotides, the CDR3 is TGTGCCACCAGCAGAGATCTGAGGGGGCTAGCTTTCTTT.

Notes on this clone: The same CDR3 also results from other DNA sequences found in this sample. The J gene is TRBJ2-3, the V gene TRBV5-1; D not certain. The CDR3 runs 12 residues. In germline, CDR1 is SGHRS, CDR2 YFSETQ. The ends were cut back, 2 bases at V and 4 bases at J, with 5 bases in the middle. CDR3 protein: CASSFGPDTQYF. The DNA for the CDR3 is TGCGCCAGCAGCTTTGGGCCAGATACGCAGTATTTT.

Worth noting for this clone: With only one base between it and a far larger clone, this is likely a read error. Other DNA sequences in this sample translate to the same CDR3. The genes are TRBV7-9 and TRBJ1-1; D uncertain. The V gene's germline CDR1 is SEHNR and CDR2 FQNEAQ (reference sequence). This CDR3 has 14 amino acids. DNA of the CDR3: TGTGCCAGTAGCTTCGTGGGCGCGGGCACTGAAGCTTTCTTT. Its protein product is CASSFVGAGTEAFF.

As to this clone: A far larger clone is one base from this, pointing to a likely read error. The V call is TRBV2, the J call TRBJ2-2, with D unclear. Germline CDR1 is SNHLY and CDR2 is FYNNEI. This CDR3 region has 12 residues. The CDR3 sequence is CASRAVTVELFF. The DNA for the CDR3 is TGTGCCAGCAGAGCCGTTACCGTGGAGCTGTTTTTT.

The CDR3 nucleotides read TGTGCCAGCAGCCTCCGACAGGGAGCGGAGACCCAGTACTTC. As protein: CASSLRQGAETQYF. The chain recombines TRBV7-6 with TRBJ2-5; the match to TRBD1 covers 7 bases. With V trimmed by 5 bases and J by 5 bases, 8 bases remained unmatched. The CDR3 totals 14 residues. CDR1 and CDR2 (germline): SGHVS, FNYEAQ.

Turning to this clone: A far larger clone differs by one base, so this is likely a read error. Written as DNA, the CDR3 is TGCAGCGTTGAGAGGGGCAGCTCGGACACTGAAGCTTTCTTT. Its protein is CSVERGSSDTEAFF. The V call is TRBV29-1, the J call TRBJ1-1, with a weak D call TRBD1 (5 bases). V lost 3 bases and J lost 3, with 14 bases in between. CDR1 is SQVTM and CDR2 is ANQGSEA in the germline V gene. The CDR3 covers 14 residues.

The V gene is TRBV11-3, the J gene TRBJ2-3, with D possibly TRBD2 on 5 matching bases. Trimming shortened V by 5 bases and J by 9 bases, and 12 bases separated the two germline ends. CDR3 length: 12 amino acids. Germline assignment: CDR1 SGHNT and CDR2 YENEEA. For the CDR3, the DNA is TGTGCCAGCAGCCCCGGGGTGGGGACGCAGTATTTT. It is translated as CASSPGVGTQYF.

The CDR3 bases are TGTGCCAGCAGACCTCCTCGCCCCCGTTCTACGCAGTATTTT. This encodes CASRPPRPRSTQYF. The rearrangement links TRBV7-3 to TRBJ2-3, with D unclear. The CDR3 length is 14 residues. V was cut by 6 bases and J by 8 bases, with 18 bases left in between. Germline V gene data show CDR1 as SGHTA and CDR2 as FQGTGA.

The V call is TRBV28, the J call TRBJ2-4; 12 positions agree with TRBD2. V dropped 4 bases and J dropped 7; count of bases not matched to a gene: 11. The CDR3 runs to 17 residues. Germline assignment: CDR1 MDHEN and CDR2 SYDVKM. In DNA, the CDR3 is TGTGCCAGCAGTTCTATGACTAGCGGGAGTTGGTGGAACATTCAGTACTTC. This gives the protein CASSSMTSGSWWNIQYF.

The count of this clone is one. This likely reflects a read error, since a far larger clone is one base away. The chain recombines TRBV9 with TRBJ1-5; 8 bases are shared with TRBD1. V lost 4 bases, J lost 1 base, and 4 bases stayed unmatched. Germline loops: CDR1 SGDLS, CDR2 YYNGEE. This CDR3 spans 15 amino acids. The CDR3 spells CASSPQGGSNQPQHF. CDR3 DNA sequence: TGTGCCAGCAGCCCACAGGGGGGAAGCAATCAGCCCCAGCATTTT.

The CDR3 spells CAISGGGRRYEQYF. In DNA, the CDR3 is TGTGCCATCAGTGGGGGCGGGAGGCGCTACGAGCAGTACTTC. J is TRBJ2-7 and V is TRBV10-3, with 8 bases aligning to TRBD2. The V gene end was trimmed by 4 bases and the J gene end by 3 bases; junction bases not matched to a gene: 5. The CDR3 extends over 14 amino acids. Germline V gene lookup returns CDR1 ENHRY and CDR2 SYGVKD.

This chain links TRBV7-9 with TRBJ1-5, with D perhaps matching TRBD1 (6 bases). Trimming removed 6 bases at V and 6 bases at J, with 12 bases between. The CDR3 totals 13 residues. Germline CDR1 is SEHNR and CDR2 is FQNEAQ (reference sequence). CDR3 bases: TGTGCCAGCAGACAGGGTGGGAGTCAGCCCCAGCATTTT. Its translation is CASRQGGSQPQHF.

The chain has TRBV21-1 and TRBJ2-7; the table's D call, TRBD1, was not checked against the DNA. TRBV21-1 is labeled a pseudogene. The CDR3 is 14 residues long. CDR3 loop: CASSKVTGPYEQYF. The CDR3 nucleotides are TGTGCCAGCAGCAAAGTTACAGGACCCTACGAGCAGTACTTC.

As DNA, the CDR3 is TGTGCCAGCAGGTCAGGGACGAACTATGGCTACACCTTC. Translation gives CASRSGTNYGYTF. The chain links TRBV28 to TRBJ1-2; tentatively, D is TRBD1 (5 bases). The CDR3 consists of 13 residues. Germline V gives CDR1 MDHEN, CDR2 SYDVKM. The germline V and J ends were trimmed by 6 bases and 2 bases, with 10 bases remaining between them.

The chain joins TRBV18 to TRBJ2-7; 9 bases map to TRBD2. Germline V gives CDR1 KGHSH, CDR2 LQKENI. V dropped 1 base and J dropped 6; count of bases not matched to a gene: 1. The CDR3 totals 13 residues. CDR3 sequence: CASSPLAGAEQYF. The CDR3 DNA sequence: TGTGCCAGCTCACCACTAGCGGGAGCCGAGCAGTACTTC. The full variable domain, its missing parts supplied by reference TRBV18 and TRBJ2-7, is NAGVMQNPRHLVRRRGQEARLRCSPMKGHSHVYWYRQLPEEGLKFMVYLQKENIIDESGMPKERFSAEFPKEGPSILRIQQVVRGDSAAYFCASSPLAGAEQYFGPGTRLTVT.

A word on this clone: It is likely a read error: a sequence one base away is far more abundant. This CDR3 is also generated by other DNA sequences in the sample. This chain connects TRBV10-3 to TRBJ1-2; D is unresolved. Germline V gene lookup returns CDR1 ENHRY and CDR2 SYGVKD. The length of the CDR3 is 15 residues. The CDR3 coding sequence is TGTGCCATAAGTGAGTCTTTTAGGACGGTCTATGGCTACACCTTC. It translates to CAISESFRTVYGYTF.

The chain has TRBV7-3 and TRBJ2-3; TRBD2 matches 9 bases. In germline, CDR1 is SGHTA, CDR2 FQGTGA. Trimming cost V 4 bases and J 2 bases; bases outside gene matches: 4. This CDR3 has 15 amino acids. CDR3 in amino acids: CASSSGTSITDTQYF. DNA for the CDR3: TGTGCCAGCAGCTCTGGGACTAGCATCACAGATACGCAGTATTTT.

This clone is a singleton in its sample. The rearrangement joins TRBV2 to TRBJ2-3; D call uncertain. Germline V CDR1 and CDR2: SNHLY, FYNNEI. The length of the CDR3 is 11 residues. V lost 8 bases and J 2 bases, leaving 5 bases between the germline ends. The CDR3 DNA reads as TGTGCCAGCCAACTCACAGATACGCAGTATTTT. Translation: CASQLTDTQYF.

The chain carries TRBV5-4 and TRBJ1-5; D not certain. The CDR3 is 13 residues long. Trimming stripped 4 bases from V and 3 bases from J, with 8 bases between. CDR1 SGHNT and CDR2 YYREEE come from the germline V gene (reference sequence). CDR3 in DNA: TGTGCCAGCAGCCCCGCCCCCAATCAGCCCCAGCATTTT. It yields the protein CASSPAPNQPQHF.

V gene TRBV10-2 combines with J gene TRBJ1-5; D is undetermined. The V gene's germline CDR1 is WSHSY and CDR2 SAAADI. The CDR3 contains 13 residues. The V gene lost 6 bases and the J gene lost 0 bases, with 6 bases spanning the gap. CDR3: CASRLYSNQPQHF. In DNA, the CDR3 is TGCGCCAGCAGGTTATATAGCAATCAGCCCCAGCATTTT.

In the case of this clone: A far larger clone is a single base away, which makes a read error likely. The sample holds other DNA sequences that translate to the same CDR3. CDR3 residues: CAWKRGSTEAFF. Written as DNA, the CDR3 is TGTGCATGGAAGCGGGGGTCCACTGAAGCTTTCTTT. The chain joins TRBV30 to TRBJ1-1, with D perhaps matching TRBD1 (5 bases). The germline gives CDR1 GTSNPN, CDR2 SVGIG (reference sequence). The CDR3 covers 12 residues.

Remarks on this clone: The same CDR3 arises from other DNA sequences in this sample as well. The chain is built from TRBV5-1 and TRBJ2-5; no clear D gene. The V gene's germline CDR1 is SGHRS and CDR2 YFSETQ. CDR3 size: 13 residues. Trimming shortened V by 0 bases and J by 5 bases, and 8 bases separated the two germline ends. The CDR3 DNA is TGCGCCAGCAGCTTGGCTTTGGGGGAGACCCAGTACTTC. Its translation is CASSLALGETQYF.

The chain is built from TRBV28 and TRBJ2-1, with D hard to call. V lost 7 bases, J lost 7 bases, and 14 bases lay in between. Germline V CDR1 and CDR2: MDHEN, SYDVKM. The CDR3 has 13 amino acids. CDR3 DNA: TGTGCCAGCAAGTCGGGCTATAGGAATGAGCAGTTCTTC. It yields the protein CASKSGYRNEQFF.

The chain recombines TRBV9 with TRBJ2-5; D remains ambiguous. The V end lost 2 bases, the J end lost 2 bases, and 10 bases lay between the germline ends. Per germline, CDR1 SGDLS and CDR2 YYNGEE. This CDR3 spans 14 amino acids. The CDR3 loop is CASSVSKPQETQYF. Written as DNA, the CDR3 is TGTGCCAGCAGCGTTAGTAAGCCGCAAGAGACCCAGTACTTC.